This T cell receptor (beta chain) comes out of a study of T cell repertoires in cytomegalovirus infection. On the study more broadly: Public TCR beta signatures marked donors with CMV infection and the matching HLA.

TCRdb analysed the reads with MiXCR anew, one entry per CDR3 protein. This sample yields 250,000 to 300,000 distinct CDR3 sequences, of which 9.1% are seen a single time; more than 13% belongs to the top ten. This clonotype is labeled as medium-sized. The CDR3 contains 14 residues. V lost 0 bases to trimming and J lost 5 bases, with 10 bases between them. CDR1 and CDR2 from the germline V gene are LGHNA and YSLEER. The sample consisted of PBMCs. The sequence derives from a human donor in good health (CMV status not recorded). Some clones in this sample may be carry-over from other donors' samples. The gene calls are TRBV4-3 and TRBJ1-2; D is ambiguous. This chain's CDR3 is CASSQEGSVYGYTF. DNA for the CDR3: TGCGCCAGCAGCCAAGAGGGGTCTGTTTATGGCTACACCTTC.